These 29 T cell receptor beta chains share one sample of origin, sequenced in a study of OX40 agonist ivuxolimab in advanced cancers. Method: immunoSEQ multiplex PCR; TCRdb's copy keeps in-frame clones and lacks some. The top ten clones hold under 0.95% of a sample with roughly 92,000 clones, around nine tenths of them seen once. The source material was CD4+ or CD8+ T cells sorted from blood, sampled in a trial of the OX40 agonist ivuxolimab. These TCRs come from an adult with an advanced solid tumor such as melanoma, head and neck, liver or kidney cancer.

DNA for the CDR3: TGTGCCAGCTCAGTCTCCGGGACTAGCGGCACCGGGGAGCTGTTTTTT. It yields the protein CASSVSGTSGTGELFF. The V gene is TRBV18, the J gene TRBJ2-2; 11 positions match TRBD2. This CDR3 comprises 16 residues. Germline V gene sequence: CDR1 KGHSH, CDR2 LQKENI. J gave up 4 bases and V 5 bases, and 6 bases lay outside the gene matches. Filled out from reference TRBV18 and TRBJ2-2, the complete variable domain reads NAGVMQNPRHLVRRRGQEARLRCSPMKGHSHVYWYRQLPEEGLKFMVYLQKENIIDESGMPKERFSAEFPKEGPSILRIQQVVRGDSAAYFCASSVSGTSGTGELFFGEGSRLTVL.

The chain employs TRBV7-2 and TRBJ2-5, with 7 bases that match TRBD2. There are 14 residues in the CDR3. With V trimmed by 2 bases and J by 3 bases, 3 bases remained unmatched. Germline V gene lookup returns CDR1 SGHTA and CDR2 FQGNSA. The CDR3 protein is CASSLMGGEETQYF. In DNA form, the CDR3 reads TGTGCCAGCAGCTTAATGGGGGGGGAAGAGACCCAGTACTTC.

The rearrangement uses TRBV5-1 and TRBJ2-5; 9 nucleotides line up with TRBD1. The tail of the sequence fits TRBJ2-7 better, so the J call may be wrong. The CDR3 contains 15 residues. CDR1 and CDR2 (germline): SGHRS, YFSETQ. This CDR3 reads CASSDTGQGPYEQYF. The CDR3 nucleotides are TGCGCCAGCAGCGACACGGGACAGGGTCCCTACGAGCAGTACTTC.

This rearrangement joins TRBV30 to TRBJ2-7; D unclear. The V end lost 1 base, the J end lost 3 bases, and 4 bases lay between the germline ends. Per germline, CDR1 GTSNPN and CDR2 SVGIG (reference sequence). The CDR3 spans 11 residues. CDR3 amino acids: CAWSAYYEQYF. CDR3 bases: TGTGCCTGGAGTGCTTACTACGAGCAGTACTTC.

This CDR3 reads CASRIMEITGELFF. CDR3 in DNA: TGTGCCAGCAGGATAATGGAGATTACCGGGGAGCTGTTTTTT. This rearrangement joins TRBV28 to TRBJ2-2; D unresolved. CDR3 length: 14 residues. The ends were cut back, 6 bases at V and 5 bases at J, with 13 bases in the middle. The germline gives CDR1 MDHEN, CDR2 SYDVKM.

As DNA, the CDR3 is TGTGCCAGTAGAAGCAGCGGGGTCGGCGGGGAGCTGTTTTTT. This gives the protein CASRSSGVGGELFF. The chain has TRBV19 and TRBJ2-2; 7 nucleotides agree with TRBD2. J lost 7 bases, V lost 6 bases, and 8 bases had no gene match. Germline V gene data show CDR1 as LNHDA and CDR2 as SQIVND (reference sequence). The CDR3 has 14 residues.

The V and J genes are TRBV10-3 and TRBJ2-1; D unclear. This CDR3 has 15 amino acids. Germline V CDR1 and CDR2: ENHRY, SYGVKD. Trimming shortened V by 2 bases and J by 0 bases, and 8 bases separated the two germline ends. The CDR3 DNA follows: TGTGCCATCAGTGAGCCCACCTTCTCCTACAATGAGCAGTTCTTC. Encoded protein: CAISEPTFSYNEQFF.

This clone was observed a few times. V is TRBV28 and J is TRBJ2-7; TRBD2 matches at 8 bases. Germline values: CDR1 MDHEN, CDR2 SYDVKM. J gave up 1 base and V 8 bases, and 10 bases lay outside the gene matches. The CDR3 is made up of 15 amino acids. Here the CDR3 reads CASRRRGAMSYEQYF. The CDR3 DNA sequence: TGTGCCAGCCGACGGCGGGGGGCCATGTCCTACGAGCAGTACTTC.

The genes are TRBV6-5 and TRBJ2-7; the D gene could be TRBD1 or TRBD2 (5 bases each). Germline lookup yields CDR1 MNHEY and CDR2 SVGAGI. The CDR3 sequence is 15 residues long. V lost 0 bases and J 3 bases, leaving 12 bases between the germline ends. Written as DNA, the CDR3 is TGTGCCAGCAGTTACTCGATGGGGGAGATCTACGAGCAGTACTTC. It yields the protein CASSYSMGEIYEQYF.

The chain joins TRBV2 to TRBJ2-1; D is ambiguous. Trimming cost V 8 bases and J 8 bases, with 22 bases left between them. The V gene's germline CDR1 is SNHLY and CDR2 FYNNEI. This CDR3 spans 15 amino acids. This chain's CDR3 is CASFALTSGVDEQFF. CDR3 in DNA: TGTGCCAGCTTCGCCCTCACTTCCGGCGTTGATGAGCAGTTCTTC. Looking up the rest from reference TRBV2 and TRBJ2-1 gives the full variable domain: EPEVTQTPSHQVTQMGQEVILRCVPISNHLYFYWYRQILGQKVEFLVSFYNNEISEKSEIFDDQFSVERPDGSNFTLKIRSTKLEDSAMYFCASFALTSGVDEQFFGPGTRLTVL.

The chain couples TRBV7-9 to TRBJ1-4; D gene unclear. Germline lookup yields CDR1 SEHNR and CDR2 FQNEAQ (reference sequence). Trimming took 11 bases from V and 2 from J, leaving 24 bases between them. This CDR3 comprises 17 residues. The CDR3 region is CAQTLKGDGGTNEKLFF. CDR3 nucleotide sequence: TGTGCCCAAACCCTTAAAGGAGATGGAGGTACTAATGAAAAACTGTTTTTT.

The rearrangement uses TRBV2 and TRBJ2-7; D remains unclear. Trimming stripped 6 bases from V and 0 bases from J, with 6 bases between. The CDR3 covers 12 residues. Germline loops: CDR1 SNHLY, CDR2 FYNNEI. The CDR3 protein is CASRDHSYEQYF. The CDR3 DNA follows: TGTGCCAGCAGGGACCACTCCTACGAGCAGTACTTC. Full variable domain (missing parts from reference TRBV2 and TRBJ2-7): EPEVTQTPSHQVTQMGQEVILRCVPISNHLYFYWYRQILGQKVEFLVSFYNNEISEKSEIFDDQFSVERPDGSNFTLKIRSTKLEDSAMYFCASRDHSYEQYFGPGTRLTVT.

The chain employs TRBV11-3 and TRBJ2-7, with TRBD2 matching 7 bases. Germline CDR1 SGHNT, CDR2 YENEEA. This CDR3 has 17 amino acids. V trimming: 4 bases; J trimming: 2 bases; junction bases outside the gene matches: 14. The chain's CDR3 is CASSSPWGGERTYEQYF. The CDR3 DNA is TGTGCCAGCAGCTCCCCATGGGGGGGGGAACGAACCTACGAGCAGTACTTC.

The chain recombines TRBV7-2 with TRBJ2-3; D remains unclear. From germline, CDR1 is SGHTA and CDR2 FQGNSA. The CDR3 consists of 12 residues. V was shortened by 3 bases and J by 2 bases, with 3 bases between the two germline ends. For the CDR3, the DNA is TGTGCCAGCAGCTTCGTCACAGATACGCAGTATTTT. Translated, it gives CASSFVTDTQYF.

This clone was recorded only once. One junction end does not reproduce the germline sequence, and a read error may be involved. This chain joins TRBV7-3 and TRBJ2-1; D might be TRBD2 (5 bases). Germline V lookup: CDR1 SGHTA, CDR2 FQGTGA. The length of the CDR3 is 13 residues. In DNA form, the CDR3 reads TGTGCCAGCAGTTTAACAACGGGGAATGAGCAGTTCTTC. It encodes CASSLTTGNEQFF.

The chain links TRBV11-3 to TRBJ2-3, with D tentatively TRBD1 (6 bases). The germline CDR1 and CDR2 sequences are SGHNT and YENEEA. The V and J ends lost 5 bases and 0 bases respectively, with 9 bases between them. This CDR3 is 14 amino acids long. CDR3 sequence reads: CASSPDRSTDTQYF. As DNA, the CDR3 is TGTGCCAGCAGCCCCGACAGGAGCACAGATACGCAGTATTTT.

The chain combines TRBV19 with TRBJ1-5; D might be TRBD1 (5 bases). Trimming took off 3 bases at V and 7 bases at J, with 13 bases between the two ends. Germline V gene sequence: CDR1 LNHDA, CDR2 SQIVND (reference sequence). The CDR3 length is 14 residues. The CDR3 bases are TGTGCCAGTAGTATCTCCAGGGTTGGGCAGCCCCAGCATTTT. It codes for CASSISRVGQPQHF.

This clone was found once. The V and J genes are TRBV6-4 and TRBJ2-1, with D possibly called TRBD1 or TRBD2 (5 bases each). Trimming cost V 5 bases and J 5 bases, with 10 bases left between them. Per the germline V gene, CDR1 is MRHNA and CDR2 is SNTAGT. The CDR3 is made up of 13 amino acids. The CDR3 region has the DNA TGTGCCAGCAGTAGGGACGATAACAATGAGCAGTTCTTC. Protein: CASSRDDNNEQFF.

The chain combines TRBV5-1 with TRBJ2-1, with TRBD2 matching 8 bases. The CDR3 is 14 amino acids. The V segment lost 0 bases and the J segment 7 bases; nucleotides outside the gene matches: 3. Germline V gene data show CDR1 as SGHRS and CDR2 as YFSETQ. The CDR3 bases are TGCGCCAGCAGCTTGGCGGGAGGGGGTAATGAGCAGTTCTTC. This gives the protein CASSLAGGGNEQFF. The whole variable domain, filled in from reference TRBV5-1 and TRBJ2-1, reads KAGVTQTPRYLIKTRGQQVTLSCSPISGHRSVSWYQQTPGQGLQFLFEYFSETQRNKGNFPGRFSGRQFSNSRSEMNVSTLELGDSALYLCASSLAGGGNEQFFGPGTRLTVL.

The chain links TRBV29-1 to TRBJ1-1; 7 bases match TRBD1. The V gene's germline CDR1 is SQVTM and CDR2 ANQGSEA. There are 13 residues in the CDR3. Unmatched junction bases numbered 5, after V lost 6 bases and J lost 1 base. CDR3 sequence (DNA): TGCAGCGTGCGGGACAGAAAGAACACTGAAGCTTTCTTT. This codes for CSVRDRKNTEAFF.

A word on this clone: Other nucleotide sequences from this sample produce the same CDR3. The chain couples TRBV7-2 to TRBJ2-7, with D unclear. V was shortened by 5 bases and J by 6 bases, with 8 bases between the two germline ends. Germline-derived CDR1 and CDR2 are SGHTA and FQGNSA. This CDR3 contains 11 residues. DNA for the CDR3: TGTGCCAGCAGCCTCCTTGTCGAGCAGTACTTC. It is translated as CASSLLVEQYF.

The rearrangement uses TRBV10-3 and TRBJ1-3; D gene ambiguous. V was shortened by 9 bases and J by 0 bases, with 12 bases between the two germline ends. Germline V CDR1 and CDR2: ENHRY, SYGVKD. The CDR3 sequence is 14 residues long. This CDR3 reads CAISGAVSGNTIYF. Written as DNA, the CDR3 is TGTGCCATTTCGGGCGCCGTCTCTGGAAACACCATATATTTT.

The chain carries TRBV28 and TRBJ1-2; 8 bases line up with TRBD1. J was trimmed by 1 base and V by 10 bases; bases with no gene match: 11. From germline, CDR1 is MDHEN and CDR2 SYDVKM. The CDR3 has 15 residues. The CDR3 coding sequence is TGTGCCATCCTGACAGGGGCCTCAAATAACTATGGCTACACCTTC. The encoded protein is CAILTGASNNYGYTF.

The CDR3 sequence: CASSPTSANNEQFF. The CDR3 DNA follows: TGTGCCAGCTCACCGACTAGCGCAAACAATGAGCAGTTCTTC. The chain recombines TRBV18 with TRBJ2-1; 8 bases align to TRBD2. The CDR3 runs 14 residues. Trimming removed 3 bases from V and 5 bases from J; junction bases left unmatched: 3. Germline V gene lookup returns CDR1 KGHSH and CDR2 LQKENI.

The chain uses TRBV19 and TRBJ2-2; maybe TRBD1 (6 bases). This CDR3 region has 13 residues. V was cut by 7 bases and J by 4 bases, with 10 bases left in between. Germline CDR1 is LNHDA and CDR2 is SQIVND (reference sequence). Here the CDR3 DNA reads TGTGCCAGTAAGGGACACTTCACCGGGGAGCTGTTTTTT. Its translation is CASKGHFTGELFF.

The gene calls are TRBV28 and TRBJ2-5, with D unclear. CDR3 size: 12 residues. Germline-derived CDR1 and CDR2 are MDHEN and SYDVKM. The germline V and J ends were trimmed by 3 bases and 5 bases, with 7 bases remaining between them. The CDR3 nucleotides read TGTGCCAGCAGTTTGAATGGGGAGACCCAGTACTTC. It codes for CASSLNGETQYF.

The chain is built from TRBV15 and TRBJ2-7; D unclear. This CDR3 has 15 amino acids. Germline loops: CDR1 LNHNV, CDR2 YYDKDF (reference sequence). V was cut by 0 bases and J by 2 bases, with 11 bases left in between. In DNA form, the CDR3 reads TGTGCCACCAGCAGAGATCAAGGGATTACCTACGAGCAGTACTTC. Encoded protein: CATSRDQGITYEQYF.

V usage is TRBV7-8 and J usage is TRBJ2-1; the D gene is possibly TRBD1 (6 bases). V lost 5 bases, J lost 6 bases, and 20 bases lay in between. The CDR3 contains 16 residues. Per germline, CDR1 SGHVS and CDR2 FQNEAQ. The CDR3 sequence is CASSPPGALGGNEQFF. The CDR3 DNA is TGTGCCAGCAGCCCACCCGGGGCTCTAGGGGGCAATGAGCAGTTCTTC.

This clone has just one count. This chain links TRBV11-3 with TRBJ2-1; D perhaps matches TRBD1 (5 bases). Trimming cost V 6 bases and J 0 bases, with 12 bases left between them. The CDR3 runs to 15 residues. Germline values: CDR1 SGHNT, CDR2 YENEEA. CDR3 sequence (DNA): TGTGCCAGCAGTCTCGAAGGGGTCTCCTACAATGAGCAGTTCTTC. It yields the protein CASSLEGVSYNEQFF. Supplemented by reference TRBV11-3 and TRBJ2-1, the full variable domain reads EAGVVQSPRYKIIEKKQPVAFWCNPISGHNTLYWYLQNLGQGPELLIRYENEEAVDDSQLPKDRFSAERLKGVDSTLKIQPAELGDSAVYLCASSLEGVSYNEQFFGPGTRLTVL.